This T cell receptor (beta chain) was obtained from a study of patients and donors after allogeneic stem cell transplantation. TCRdb fed the RT-PCR reads into MiXCR, producing one record per CDR3 protein. Seen here are some 880,000 distinct CDR3 sequences, under 20% observed once, and the top ten hold 5% to 6.5%. The CDR3 is 13 residues long. Trimming took 0 bases from V and 8 from J, leaving 8 bases between them. The germline V gene has CDR1 LGHDT and CDR2 YNNKEL (reference sequence). Input material: blood, either unsorted or a sorted T cell fraction (not recorded which). The chain joins TRBV3-1 to TRBJ1-5; the D gene is possibly TRBD1 (5 bases). This TCR was recovered from a human donor who was either an allogeneic HSCT recipient or a stem cell or donor lymphocyte infusion donor (not recorded which). It is not recorded whose cells these are; they may come from a transplant donor. CDR3 loop: CASSQDGGKPQHF. In DNA form, the CDR3 reads TGTGCCAGCAGCCAAGATGGGGGAAAGCCCCAGCATTTT.